Sequencing of this T cell receptor beta chain was carried out in a study of shared clonotypes between healthy human individuals. About this clone: Its specificity is unknown.

The germline V gene has CDR1 MRHNA and CDR2 SNTAGT. CDR3 length: 13 residues. Between the trimmed V and J ends, which lost 3 bases and 7 bases, there was a span of 7 bases. Everyone who donated was a Caucasian adult who lived in Nashville, Tennessee. Using immunoSEQ multiplex PCR, the repertoire was profiled, and TCRdb retains in-frame clones only, with some absent. The sample holds around 100,000 clones; about 70% are singletons and the top ten take roughly 25%. The study's findings and limits: Despite large depth, sorted-subset datasets appeared incompletely sequenced.

V and J are TRBV6-4 and TRBJ1-6; D uncertain. The receptor was isolated from a woman in her twenties or thirties in good health. The sequenced sample was memory CD8+ T cells sorted from blood. Sample subset: CD45RO+ cells pooled with CCR7-negative TemRA cells. The CDR3 nucleotides read TGTGCCAGCAGTGAAGCGGAAAATTCACCCCTCCACTTT. Translating gives CASSEAENSPLHF.